Included here is one TCR beta chain sequence, with context. This entry comes from a study of blood T cell repertoires in COVID-19. At the level of the study: COVID-19 samples collected from the United States, Italy and Spain covered acute and convalescent phases. Nucleic acid was either cDNA or gDNA, and it came from T cells, B-cell-depleted T cells, or PBMCs.

This CDR3 comprises 16 residues. Germline-derived CDR1 and CDR2 are LGHDT and YNNKEL (reference sequence). J was trimmed by 5 bases and V by 4 bases; bases with no gene match: 9. The data were produced by immunoSEQ multiplex PCR, yet TCRdb's version contains in-frame clones alone and is incomplete. The table lists about 60,000 clones, just under 90% of them singletons. The sample comprised peripheral blood. This receptor was identified in a man aged 55 to 69 with acute or convalescent COVID-19. V and J are TRBV3-1 (or the pseudogene TRBV3-2) and TRBJ2-5; the match to TRBD2 covers 11 bases. CDR3 DNA sequence: TGTGCCAGCAGCCTACTAGCGGGGGACGGGTCGGAGACCCAGTACTTC. It codes for CASSLLAGDGSETQYF.